A single sample gave rise to the 32 T cell receptor beta chains below, sequenced in a study of beta chain features in type 1 diabetes. Reverse transcription of all isolated RNA meant that expressed TCRB transcripts were sequenced. Sequenced by immunoSEQ multiplex PCR; TCRdb stores in-frame clones only, minus some. The sample lists roughly 350,000 clones; 8% to 13% were seen once. The specimen sequenced was naive CD4+ T cells from blood. These receptors were collected from a woman aged 30 to 39 in good health.

This clone showed up just a few times. The J gene is TRBJ2-2, the V gene TRBV6-6, with D unresolved. The CDR3 contains 12 residues. Germline assignment: CDR1 MNHNY and CDR2 SVGAGI (reference sequence). V lost 6 bases and J 8 bases, leaving 10 bases between the germline ends. In DNA, the CDR3 is TGTGCCAGCAGCACCTCCACAGGGGAGCTGTTTTTT. Its protein product is CASSTSTGELFF.

The rearrangement uses TRBV7-2 and TRBJ2-7; 7 bases line up with TRBD2. The CDR3 runs 16 residues. The trim removed 1 base at V and 1 base at J, leaving 7 bases unmatched. CDR1 SGHTA and CDR2 FQGNSA come from the germline V gene. CDR3 sequence reads: CASSLEGRRGSYEQYF. In DNA, the CDR3 is TGTGCCAGCAGCTTAGAAGGGCGGCGGGGGTCCTACGAGCAGTACTTC.

The chain couples TRBV7-2 to TRBJ1-5; perhaps TRBD1 as D (5 bases). Germline CDR1 is SGHTA and CDR2 is FQGNSA. The CDR3 runs to 14 residues. Trimming took 4 bases from V and 5 from J, leaving 12 bases between them. DNA for the CDR3: TGTGCCAGCAGCTCCACTGGGGCCGATCAGCCCCAGCATTTT. Translating gives CASSSTGADQPQHF. Together with reference TRBV7-2 and TRBJ1-5, the CDR3 gives the full variable domain: GAGVSQSPSNKVTEKGKDVELRCDPISGHTALYWYRQSLGQGLEFLIYFQGNSAPDKSGLPSDRFSAERTGGSVSTLTIQRTQQEDSAVYLCASSSTGADQPQHFGDGTRLSIL.

The J gene is TRBJ2-7, the V gene TRBV18; D uncertain. This CDR3 spans 14 amino acids. The germline gives CDR1 KGHSH, CDR2 LQKENI. The germline V and J ends were trimmed by 2 bases and 2 bases, with 10 bases remaining between them. The CDR3 sequence is CASSPTLLTYEQYF. CDR3 coding DNA: TGTGCCAGCTCACCAACCCTATTAACCTACGAGCAGTACTTC.

This clone came up a few times. The V and J genes are TRBV29-1 and TRBJ2-7; D is unclear. The CDR3 contains 13 residues. With 4 bases removed from V and 2 bases from J, the gap between germline ends came to 12 bases. The germline CDR1 and CDR2 sequences are SQVTM and ANQGSEA. This chain's CDR3 is CSVAWPDTYEQYF. DNA for the CDR3: TGCAGCGTTGCGTGGCCTGATACCTACGAGCAGTACTTC.

The rearrangement links TRBV2 to TRBJ1-5; 7 bases match TRBD1. This CDR3 comprises 15 residues. V shed 4 bases, J shed 6 bases, and the junction held 9 bases outside the gene matches. Germline assignment: CDR1 SNHLY and CDR2 FYNNEI. CDR3 DNA: TGTGCCAGCAGTGCTGTGACAGGGCGGGGTCAGCCCCAGCATTTT. As protein: CASSAVTGRGQPQHF. Full variable domain (missing parts from reference TRBV2 and TRBJ1-5): EPEVTQTPSHQVTQMGQEVILRCVPISNHLYFYWYRQILGQKVEFLVSFYNNEISEKSEIFDDQFSVERPDGSNFTLKIRSTKLEDSAMYFCASSAVTGRGQPQHFGDGTRLSIL.

This chain joins TRBV6-1 and TRBJ1-2, with a weak D call TRBD1 (5 bases). The V end lost 3 bases, the J end lost 2 bases, and 16 bases lay between the germline ends. The CDR3 has 16 residues. Germline V gives CDR1 MNHNS, CDR2 SASEGT. This CDR3 is CASSDLDRPHNYGYTF. CDR3 sequence (DNA): TGTGCCAGCAGTGACTTAGACAGACCCCACAACTATGGCTACACCTTC.

In its sample, this clone was seen a few times. V and J are TRBV2 and TRBJ2-7; a weak D match, TRBD1 (5 bases). Trimming removed 7 bases at V and 0 bases at J, with 16 bases between. The CDR3 extends over 15 amino acids. CDR1 and CDR2 (germline): SNHLY, FYNNEI. The CDR3 coding sequence is TGTGCCAGCACCCGAGACAGTGCTACCTCCTACGAGCAGTACTTC. This encodes CASTRDSATSYEQYF.

In this sample, this clone turned up once. The chain has TRBV19 and TRBJ2-7, with a weak D call TRBD1 (5 bases). The V gene's germline CDR1 is LNHDA and CDR2 SQIVND (reference sequence). Trimming shortened V by 6 bases and J by 3 bases, and 18 bases separated the two germline ends. This CDR3 is 15 amino acids long. The CDR3 region is CASRSGPSLIYEQYF. The CDR3 DNA reads TGTGCCAGTAGATCAGGGCCTTCACTCATCTACGAGCAGTACTTC. The entire variable domain, with the rest obtained from reference TRBV19 and TRBJ2-7, is as follows: DGGITQSPKYLFRKEGQNVTLSCEQNLNHDAMYWYRQDPGQGLRLIYYSQIVNDFQKGDIAEGYSVSREKKESFPLTVTSAQKNPTAFYLCASRSGPSLIYEQYFGPGTRLTVT.

V usage is TRBV12-5 and J usage is TRBJ2-6, with a tentative D call TRBD2 (5 bases). Trimming pared 0 bases from V and 0 bases from J, leaving 6 bases between. The CDR3 extends over 16 amino acids. Germline V gene lookup returns CDR1 LGHNT and CDR2 FRNRAP. The CDR3 reads CASGLVSGSGANVLTF. The CDR3 nucleotides are TGTGCTAGTGGTTTGGTCAGCGGCTCTGGGGCCAACGTCCTGACTTTC.

The rearrangement joins TRBV9 to TRBJ2-3; the match to TRBD2 covers 11 bases. The CDR3 has 18 amino acids. V trimming: 0 bases; J trimming: 1 base; junction bases outside the gene matches: 7. CDR1 is SGDLS, CDR2 YYNGEE, per germline. The CDR3 loop reads CASSVGVAGGPGTDTQYF. DNA of the CDR3: TGTGCCAGCAGCGTAGGGGTAGCGGGAGGGCCAGGCACAGATACGCAGTATTTT.

This clone has only a few counts. The chain recombines TRBV29-1 with TRBJ1-1; 7 bases fit TRBD1. CDR1 and CDR2 (germline): SQVTM, ANQGSEA. The V and J ends lost 3 bases and 4 bases, in that order; junction bases with no gene match: 5. The CDR3 contains 13 residues. The DNA for the CDR3 is TGCAGCGTTGAGCGCCAGGGGGGCACTGAAGCTTTCTTT. Amino acids: CSVERQGGTEAFF.

This clone was observed a few times. The J gene is TRBJ1-1, the V gene TRBV28; no firm D call. CDR1 and CDR2 (germline): MDHEN, SYDVKM. The V end was cut by 1 base, the J end by 10 bases, with 10 bases between. The CDR3 totals 12 residues. CDR3 sequence (DNA): TGTGCCAGCAGTTTATCGGGGTTGGTAGCTTTCTTT. This encodes CASSLSGLVAFF.

The chain recombines TRBV5-1 with TRBJ2-1, with 13 bases identical to TRBD2. The ends lost 4 bases at V and 7 bases at J; junction bases unmatched: 8. This CDR3 is 16 amino acids long. Looked up from germline, CDR1 is SGHRS and CDR2 is YFSETQ. In DNA, the CDR3 is TGCGCCAGCAGCGGAACCGGGACTAGCGGGACAAATGAGCAGTTCTTC. As protein: CASSGTGTSGTNEQFF.

The chain couples TRBV7-2 to TRBJ1-2; 10 positions match TRBD1. Trimming at V came to 4 bases and at J to 2 bases, leaving 4 bases not matched to a gene. Germline CDR1 SGHTA, CDR2 FQGNSA. The CDR3 spans 15 residues. The CDR3 spells CASSSGQGGNYGYTF. The CDR3 region has the DNA TGTGCCAGCAGCTCCGGACAGGGGGGGAACTATGGCTACACCTTC. The variable domain in full, with the rest retrieved from reference TRBV7-2 and TRBJ1-2, is GAGVSQSPSNKVTEKGKDVELRCDPISGHTALYWYRQSLGQGLEFLIYFQGNSAPDKSGLPSDRFSAERTGGSVSTLTIQRTQQEDSAVYLCASSSGQGGNYGYTFGSGTRLTVV.

This clone has a handful of counts. The gene calls are TRBV4-3 and TRBJ2-1; 9 bases fit TRBD2. The CDR3 runs to 18 residues. V was clipped by 0 bases and J by 0 bases; unmatched bases: 6. CDR1 and CDR2 from the germline V gene are LGHNA and YSLEER. CDR3 sequence: CASSQDYRSGSSYNEQFF. DNA of the CDR3: TGCGCCAGCAGCCAAGATTATCGTAGCGGGAGCTCCTACAATGAGCAGTTCTTC.

This clone has more than one count but fewer than ten. The chain carries TRBV7-2 and TRBJ2-5; possibly TRBD2 for D (5 bases). CDR3 length: 13 amino acids. V was cut by 4 bases and J by 2 bases, with 8 bases left in between. From germline, CDR1 is SGHTA and CDR2 FQGNSA. CDR3 nucleotide sequence: TGTGCCAGCAGCTACGGGATACAAGAGACCCAGTACTTC. Amino acid sequence: CASSYGIQETQYF.

V usage is TRBV30 and J usage is TRBJ1-3; D call uncertain. This CDR3 has 14 amino acids. Germline CDR1 reads GTSNPN; CDR2 reads SVGIG (reference sequence). Trimming removed 0 bases from V and 5 bases from J, with 11 bases in between. The CDR3 loop is CAWSVQGGRNTIYF. CDR3 bases: TGTGCCTGGAGTGTACAAGGCGGGAGAAACACCATATATTTT.

This clone was seen a handful of times. The chain recombines TRBV7-3 with TRBJ2-1, with TRBD2 identical over 7 bases. Germline CDR1 SGHTA, CDR2 FQGTGA. V dropped 1 base and J dropped 0; count of bases not matched to a gene: 12. The CDR3 has 19 amino acids. The CDR3 reads CASSLSPPGGISSYNEQFF. CDR3 DNA: TGTGCCAGCAGCTTAAGCCCTCCGGGAGGAATAAGCTCCTACAATGAGCAGTTCTTC.

Points on this clone: In the same sample, other DNA sequences code for this CDR3. V usage is TRBV30 and J usage is TRBJ2-3; 15 nucleotides match TRBD2. CDR1 is GTSNPN, CDR2 SVGIG, per germline (reference sequence). CDR3 length equals 16 residues. The J segment lost 5 bases and the V segment lost 3 bases, leaving 6 bases of the junction unmatched. The CDR3 region has the DNA TGTGCCTGGAGCGTAGGACTAGCGGGAGGGGTAGATACGCAGTATTTT. This gives the protein CAWSVGLAGGVDTQYF.

V usage is TRBV5-1 and J usage is TRBJ2-3; 11 bases match TRBD2. The germline gives CDR1 SGHRS, CDR2 YFSETQ. The CDR3 totals 16 residues. V was pared by 0 bases and J by 4 bases, with 4 bases of the junction left unmatched. The CDR3 reads CASSLVAGGTPDTQYF. CDR3 in DNA: TGCGCCAGCAGCTTGGTAGCGGGAGGGACCCCAGATACGCAGTATTTT.

The chain is built from TRBV11-2 and TRBJ2-2, with D hard to call. This CDR3 is 16 amino acids long. The germline gives CDR1 SGHAT, CDR2 FQNNGV. Trimming stripped 8 bases from V and 3 bases from J, with 19 bases between. Here the CDR3 DNA reads TGTGCCAGCGGAGTACGACTGGCCGGGTACACCGGGGAGCTGTTTTTT. Its protein product is CASGVRLAGYTGELFF.

The V and J genes are TRBV7-9 and TRBJ2-7; TRBD1 matches 7 bases. Germline V lookup: CDR1 SEHNR, CDR2 FQNEAQ (reference sequence). The ends lost 3 bases at V and 2 bases at J; junction bases unmatched: 7. CDR3 size: 15 residues. CDR3 amino acids: CASSFAGGNTYEQYF. For the CDR3, the DNA is TGTGCCAGCAGCTTCGCAGGGGGAAACACCTACGAGCAGTACTTC.

This chain joins TRBV7-9 and TRBJ1-2; 9 bases are a match to TRBD1. Germline CDR1 is SEHNR and CDR2 is FQNEAQ (reference sequence). The ends lost 4 bases at V and 2 bases at J; junction bases unmatched: 8. The CDR3 totals 16 residues. CDR3 amino acids: CASSSPDRGRNYGYTF. CDR3 sequence (DNA): TGTGCCAGCAGCTCCCCGGACAGGGGTAGGAACTATGGCTACACCTTC.

Turning to this clone: Additional DNA sequences in this sample encode the identical CDR3. V usage is TRBV6-5 and J usage is TRBJ1-5; a weak D match, TRBD1 (5 bases). Per the germline V gene, CDR1 is MNHEY and CDR2 is SVGAGI. Trimming left V 0 bases short and J 1 base short, with 7 bases between. The CDR3 totals 15 residues. CDR3 DNA sequence: TGTGCCAGCAGTTACTCTCAGGGAAGCAATCAGCCCCAGCATTTT. Amino acids: CASSYSQGSNQPQHF.

This clone showed up just a few times. The DNA of the CDR3 is TGTGCCAGCAGTGACGGACAGGCCCCTTCCTATGGCTACACCTTC. Protein sequence: CASSDGQAPSYGYTF. The rearrangement links TRBV28 to TRBJ1-2; 7 positions match TRBD1. V shed 5 bases, J shed 4 bases, and the junction held 10 bases outside the gene matches. CDR1 is MDHEN, CDR2 SYDVKM, per germline. The CDR3 sequence is 15 residues long.

The chain joins TRBV7-9 to TRBJ2-3; D possibly corresponds to TRBD2 (6 bases). Trimming removed 5 bases from V and 3 bases from J, with 18 bases in between. Germline V gene data show CDR1 as SEHNR and CDR2 as FQNEAQ (reference sequence). The CDR3 covers 16 residues. The DNA for the CDR3 is TGTGCCAGCAGCCCCCGGATACGGGAGAGGACAGATACGCAGTATTTT. Protein product: CASSPRIRERTDTQYF.

This clone was counted a few times. The V call is TRBV7-9, the J call TRBJ2-1, with 8 bases matching TRBD1. Trimming took 5 bases from V and 6 from J; bases not matched to a gene: 6. CDR3 size: 14 residues. Germline CDR1 is SEHNR and CDR2 is FQNEAQ (reference sequence). The CDR3 here is CASSQTGVANEQFF. CDR3 bases: TGTGCCAGCAGCCAGACAGGGGTCGCCAATGAGCAGTTCTTC.

The J gene is TRBJ2-2, the V gene TRBV5-1, with D perhaps matching TRBD2 (6 bases). With 0 bases removed from V and 1 base from J, the gap between germline ends came to 7 bases. Germline CDR1 and CDR2: SGHRS and YFSETQ. The CDR3 is 15 residues long. The CDR3 DNA reads TGCGCCAGCAGCTTGGTGCGGGAGAACACCGGGGAGCTGTTTTTT. Protein: CASSLVRENTGELFF. Looking up the rest from reference TRBV5-1 and TRBJ2-2 gives the full variable domain: KAGVTQTPRYLIKTRGQQVTLSCSPISGHRSVSWYQQTPGQGLQFLFEYFSETQRNKGNFPGRFSGRQFSNSRSEMNVSTLELGDSALYLCASSLVRENTGELFFGEGSRLTVL.

V is TRBV7-3 and J is TRBJ2-7; TRBD2 matches at 10 bases. CDR3 size: 15 residues. V trimming: 1 base; J trimming: 4 bases; junction bases outside the gene matches: 4. CDR1 SGHTA and CDR2 FQGTGA come from the germline V gene. The CDR3 sequence: CASSLIAGGNYEQYF. The DNA of the CDR3 is TGTGCCAGCAGCTTAATAGCGGGAGGTAATTACGAGCAGTACTTC.

The genes are TRBV7-8 and TRBJ2-1; 10 positions match TRBD2. Germline lookup yields CDR1 SGHVS and CDR2 FQNEAQ. V shed 0 bases, J shed 0 bases, and the junction held 2 bases outside the gene matches. The CDR3 contains 17 residues. CDR3 sequence: CASSLARTSGSYNEQFF. The CDR3 nucleotides read TGTGCCAGCAGCTTAGCGCGGACTAGCGGCTCCTACAATGAGCAGTTCTTC.

This clone was seen a few times. Other DNA sequences in the sample encode the same CDR3. The chain couples TRBV30 to TRBJ1-1; D call uncertain. The CDR3 runs to 11 residues. V gave up 3 bases and J gave up 3 bases, with 5 bases separating them. Germline loops: CDR1 GTSNPN, CDR2 SVGIG (reference sequence). CDR3 in DNA: TGTGCCTGGAGAGGAGACACTGAAGCTTTCTTT. Protein: CAWRGDTEAFF.